Described below is a single TCR beta chain sequence and its context. Its target is unknown. This specimen comes from a study of T cell responses to AZD1222 COVID-19 vaccine. Study conclusions and caveats: The study reported that nearly half of spike-specific TCRs target unmutated variant regions.

The repertoire was sequenced with immunoSEQ multiplex PCR; TCRdb's copy has only in-frame clones and lacks some. Among 85,000 to 90,000 clones listed, roughly 90% were seen once. The CDR3 runs 18 residues. Germline loops: CDR1 SGHKS, CDR2 YYEKEE (reference sequence). V gave up 4 bases and J gave up 0 bases; unmatched junction bases: 7. The rearrangement uses TRBV5-5 and TRBJ2-1, with TRBD2 identical over 13 bases. The sequence was collected from an adult in good health. Sample: peripheral blood, taken on day 0 of AZD1222 vaccination. CDR3 in amino acids: CASSPGTSGTSSYNEQFF. For the CDR3, the DNA is TGTGCCAGCAGCCCGGGGACTAGCGGGACGAGCTCCTACAATGAGCAGTTCTTC.